Each of the 18 T cell receptor beta chains below was sequenced from the same sample in a study of blood T cell repertoires in COVID-19. Clones were read by immunoSEQ multiplex PCR, and TCRdb kept only the in-frame ones, dropping some. This table has around 370,000 clones, nearly 90% appearing once. The sample comprised peripheral blood. These receptors came from a man between 18 and 35 years old with active or convalescent COVID-19.

This chain joins TRBV5-5 and TRBJ1-1; D is unclear. Germline V CDR1 and CDR2: SGHKS, YYEKEE (reference sequence). V was clipped by 1 base and J by 6 bases, with 4 bases between them. The CDR3 length is 11 residues. The CDR3 loop reads CASSLTAEAFF. CDR3 in DNA: TGTGCCAGCAGCTTGACTGCTGAAGCTTTCTTT.

V and J are TRBV9 and TRBJ1-1; TRBD1 matches at 9 bases. The length of the CDR3 is 18 residues. V gave up 0 bases and J gave up 1 base; unmatched junction bases: 10. CDR1 and CDR2 from the germline V gene are SGDLS and YYNGEE. The DNA for the CDR3 is TGTGCCAGCAGCGTAGGCGCCGTGGACAGGGGAAAGAACACTGAAGCTTTCTTT. As protein: CASSVGAVDRGKNTEAFF.

CDR3 region: CASSSGTNNEKLFF. CDR3 nucleotide sequence: TGTGCCAGCAGCTCCGGGACAAATAATGAAAAACTGTTTTTT. The chain has TRBV5-8 and TRBJ1-4, with a possible D match to TRBD1 (6 bases). The CDR3 spans 14 residues. Germline lookup yields CDR1 SGHTS and CDR2 YDEGEE. Between the trimmed V and J ends, which lost 3 bases and 4 bases, there was a span of 10 bases.

CDR3 coding DNA: TGTGCCAGCAGCCACCATCTAGCGGGGGGGCCGTACGAGCAGTACTTC. Residues: CASSHHLAGGPYEQYF. This chain links TRBV7-2 with TRBJ2-7, with 12 bases matching TRBD2. V gave up 5 bases and J gave up 4 bases; unmatched junction bases: 9. CDR1 is SGHTA, CDR2 FQGNSA, per germline. The CDR3 is 16 residues long. The variable domain in full, completed from reference TRBV7-2 and TRBJ2-7, reads GAGVSQSPSNKVTEKGKDVELRCDPISGHTALYWYRQSLGQGLEFLIYFQGNSAPDKSGLPSDRFSAERTGGSVSTLTIQRTQQEDSAVYLCASSHHLAGGPYEQYFGPGTRLTVT.

The V call is TRBV2, the J call TRBJ1-4; D may be TRBD1 (5 bases). The CDR3 has 15 amino acids. V lost 6 bases, J lost 3 bases, and 14 bases lay in between. CDR1 SNHLY and CDR2 FYNNEI come from the germline V gene. CDR3 residues: CASRVQQVPNEKLFF. The CDR3 DNA follows: TGTGCCAGCAGAGTTCAACAGGTTCCTAATGAAAAACTGTTTTTT.

The J gene is TRBJ2-3, the V gene TRBV11-3; perhaps TRBD2 as D (6 bases). The CDR3 sequence is 18 residues long. CDR1 and CDR2 from the germline V gene are SGHNT and YENEEA. With 0 bases removed from V and 2 bases from J, the gap between germline ends came to 18 bases. CDR3: CASSLEGTGVGTTDTQYF. The CDR3 coding sequence is TGTGCCAGCAGCTTAGAGGGTACGGGGGTCGGTACCACAGATACGCAGTATTTT.

The chain's CDR3 is CASSLTGGSINQPQHF. The CDR3 bases are TGTGCCAGCAGCCTAACTGGGGGGAGCATTAATCAGCCCCAGCATTTT. This chain links TRBV28 with TRBJ1-5; D possibly corresponds to TRBD1 (5 bases). The CDR3 extends over 16 amino acids. Germline assignment: CDR1 MDHEN and CDR2 SYDVKM. Trimming removed 6 bases from V and 4 bases from J, with 19 bases in between.

This rearrangement joins TRBV28 to TRBJ2-7, with a possible D match to TRBD2 (6 bases). This CDR3 spans 18 amino acids. The V gene's germline CDR1 is MDHEN and CDR2 SYDVKM. V gave up 3 bases and J gave up 2 bases, with 23 bases separating them. The CDR3 nucleotides read TGTGCCAGCAGTTTTTCCGTGGGACTCACATCCAGTCCCTACGAGCAGTACTTC. It translates to CASSFSVGLTSSPYEQYF.

This chain connects TRBV10-3 to TRBJ1-6; D is uncertain. CDR3 length: 14 amino acids. Trimming removed 2 bases at V and 10 bases at J, with 12 bases between. CDR1 ENHRY and CDR2 SYGVKD come from the germline V gene. The CDR3, as DNA: TGTGCCATCAGTGAGGAGGAAGTATGGTCACCCCTCCACTTT. Translated, it gives CAISEEEVWSPLHF.

This chain links TRBV6-2 or TRBV6-3 with TRBJ1-4; TRBD1 agrees at 7 bases. V trimming: 5 bases; J trimming: 4 bases; junction bases outside the gene matches: 10. Germline CDR1 is MNHEY and CDR2 is SVGEGT. The CDR3 runs 16 residues. CDR3 in DNA: TGTGCCAGCAGTGCCGGTGACAGGGCATATAATGAAAAACTGTTTTTT. Translated, it gives CASSAGDRAYNEKLFF.

The chain couples TRBV6-5 to TRBJ1-6, with TRBD1 identical over 7 bases. Germline trimming cut 1 base from V and 7 bases from J; bases unmatched to any gene: 7. This CDR3 is built from 16 residues. The germline CDR1 and CDR2 sequences are MNHEY and SVGAGI. In nucleotides, the CDR3 is TGTGCCAGCAGTTACTTTGCCGGGACAGACAATTCACCCCTCCACTTT. Its translation is CASSYFAGTDNSPLHF.

This chain joins TRBV27 and TRBJ2-5; 7 bases are shared with TRBD2. The junction had 13 bases not matched to a gene; V was cut back by 5 bases and J by 7 bases. CDR3 length: 15 residues. The germline gives CDR1 MNHEY, CDR2 SMNVEV (reference sequence). CDR3 protein: CASSRREGNWGTQYF. CDR3 bases: TGTGCCAGCAGTAGGAGGGAGGGGAACTGGGGGACCCAGTACTTC.

The J gene is TRBJ2-5, the V gene TRBV3-1 (or the pseudogene TRBV3-2); TRBD1 matches 8 bases. J lost 7 bases, V lost 2 bases, and 9 bases had no gene match. The CDR3 extends over 15 amino acids. From germline, CDR1 is LGHDT and CDR2 YNNKEL (reference sequence). DNA for the CDR3: TGTGCCAGCAGCCAATCAACTGCGGGGACAGGGACCCAGTACTTC. It is translated as CASSQSTAGTGTQYF.

The chain is built from TRBV19 and TRBJ1-1; D is ambiguous. CDR1 LNHDA and CDR2 SQIVND come from the germline V gene (reference sequence). Trimming left V 3 bases short and J 2 bases short, with 10 bases between. This CDR3 is 14 amino acids long. CDR3 amino acids: CASSIKSGNTEAFF. The CDR3 DNA is TGTGCCAGTAGTATTAAATCGGGAAACACTGAAGCTTTCTTT. The variable domain in full, with the rest retrieved from reference TRBV19 and TRBJ1-1, is DGGITQSPKYLFRKEGQNVTLSCEQNLNHDAMYWYRQDPGQGLRLIYYSQIVNDFQKGDIAEGYSVSREKKESFPLTVTSAQKNPTAFYLCASSIKSGNTEAFFGQGTRLTVV.

This clone was observed a handful of times. This rearrangement joins TRBV9 to TRBJ1-4; no reliable D call. There are 15 residues in the CDR3. The germline CDR1 and CDR2 sequences are SGDLS and YYNGEE. Trimming took 0 bases from V and 5 from J, leaving 11 bases between them. The CDR3 protein is CASSVVSGLNEKLFF. The CDR3 coding sequence is TGTGCCAGCAGCGTAGTCTCGGGATTAAATGAAAAACTGTTTTTT.

This chain links TRBV7-6 with TRBJ2-3; a weak D match, TRBD2 (5 bases). Looked up from germline, CDR1 is SGHVS and CDR2 is FNYEAQ. V was cut by 1 base and J by 1 base, with 6 bases left in between. The CDR3 is 14 residues long. The CDR3 loop reads CASSLDGGTDTQYF. The CDR3 DNA follows: TGTGCCAGCAGCTTAGACGGGGGCACAGATACGCAGTATTTT.

The chain combines TRBV27 with TRBJ1-2; D not resolved. V gave up 5 bases and J gave up 1 base, with 8 bases separating them. The germline V gene encodes CDR1 MNHEY and CDR2 SMNVEV (reference sequence). The CDR3 runs to 13 residues. The CDR3 is CASSRVLNYGYTF. Written as DNA, the CDR3 is TGTGCCAGCAGTCGGGTGCTTAACTATGGCTACACCTTC.

The chain employs TRBV29-1 and TRBJ2-3, with 7 bases fitting TRBD1. V lost 5 bases to trimming and J lost 4 bases; unmatched junction nucleotides: 3. CDR1 is SQVTM and CDR2 is ANQGSEA in the germline V gene. The CDR3 consists of 12 residues. The CDR3: CSVSTGADTQYF. CDR3 nucleotide sequence: TGCAGCGTTTCTACAGGGGCAGATACGCAGTATTTT.